A selection of T cell receptor beta chains follows, all from one sample in a study of CXCR3-negative and CXCR3-positive naive CD8 T cells. TCRdb reanalyzed the 5' RACE reads and collapses them to one entry per CDR3 protein, without DNA. This repertoire includes tens of thousands of distinct CDR3 sequences. Sequencing input: naive CXCR3- CD8+ T cells from blood. The origin of the receptors is a human donor in good health. Some clones in this sample may be carry-over from other donors' samples. Both conserved end residues are part of each CDR3.

J gene: TRBJ2-7; V gene: TRBV4-2; CDR3 protein: CASSQEGLGRGLPCF
J gene: TRBJ1-5; V gene: TRBV15; CDR3 protein: CATSRNRGGSQPQHF
J gene: TRBJ2-3; V gene: TRBV6-4; CDR3 protein: CASSDSTSGGADTQYF
J gene: TRBJ2-7; V gene: TRBV29-1; CDR3 protein: CSVGSVSSYEQYF
J gene: TRBJ2-1; V gene: TRBV27; CDR3 protein: CASSLTGTSDRAEQFF
J gene: TRBJ2-1; V gene: TRBV5-1; CDR3 protein: CASRTTGVTYNEQFF
J gene: TRBJ2-1; V gene: TRBV7-9; CDR3 protein: CASSFDRGDDEQFF
J gene: TRBJ2-1; V gene: TRBV7-8; CDR3 protein: CASSLEGLAANEQFF
J gene: TRBJ2-3; V gene: TRBV7-2; CDR3 protein: CASTLGAGGMNTQYF
J gene: TRBJ2-3; V gene: TRBV29-1; CDR3 protein: CSASGTFDTDTQYF
J gene: TRBJ1-5; V gene: TRBV11-2; CDR3 protein: CASSLVGGNQPQHF
J gene: TRBJ1-2; V gene: TRBV12-3/TRBV12-4; CDR3 protein: CASLPRSRGPGVYGYTF
J gene: TRBJ2-2; V gene: TRBV20-1; CDR3 protein: CSARELLRNTGELFF
J gene: TRBJ2-1; V gene: TRBV9; CDR3 protein: CASSVEGKVTGNEQFF
J gene: TRBJ1-1; V gene: TRBV19; CDR3 protein: CASRSDLNTEAFF
J gene: TRBJ2-7; V gene: TRBV28; CDR3 protein: CASSLKLSGGEVSSYEQYF
J gene: TRBJ2-3; V gene: TRBV28; CDR3 protein: CASSLTGLGDTQYF
J gene: TRBJ2-7; V gene: TRBV27; CDR3 protein: CASSLTGAYEQYF
J gene: TRBJ2-7; V gene: TRBV5-1; CDR3 protein: CASSLAGGQAYEQYF
J gene: TRBJ1-2; V gene: TRBV29-1; CDR3 protein: CSVAGSMGGYTF
J gene: TRBJ2-7; V gene: TRBV29-1; CDR3 protein: CSVYGSGEQYF
J gene: TRBJ2-1; V gene: TRBV6-5; CDR3 protein: CASSYSPAGGTSYNKQFF
J gene: TRBJ1-1; V gene: TRBV12-3/TRBV12-4; CDR3 protein: CASSTGGTNTEAFF
J gene: TRBJ2-2; V gene: TRBV7-8; CDR3 protein: CASSLGQGNTGELFF
J gene: TRBJ2-3; V gene: TRBV28; CDR3 protein: CASRGTATSDTQYF
J gene: TRBJ2-2; V gene: TRBV28; CDR3 protein: CASSLLGVSGELFF
J gene: TRBJ2-3; V gene: TRBV12-3/TRBV12-4; CDR3 protein: CASSLVRGSSTDTQYF
J gene: TRBJ1-1; V gene: TRBV19; CDR3 protein: CASSILDRGRMDTEAFF
J gene: TRBJ2-3; V gene: TRBV20-1; CDR3 protein: CSARDLMGTSYNEQYF
J gene: TRBJ2-7; V gene: TRBV3-1; CDR3 protein: CASSPGADEQYF
J gene: TRBJ1-2; V gene: TRBV28; CDR3 protein: CASSLAPPAGYTF
J gene: TRBJ2-7; V gene: TRBV21-1; CDR3 protein: CASNLDRLYEQYF
J gene: TRBJ2-3; V gene: TRBV12-3/TRBV12-4; CDR3 protein: CASSLDREADTQYF
J gene: TRBJ1-1; V gene: TRBV12-3/TRBV12-4; CDR3 protein: CASSFTSMDTEAFF
J gene: TRBJ1-4; V gene: TRBV12-3/TRBV12-4; CDR3 protein: CASSPTETNEKLFF
J gene: TRBJ2-5; V gene: TRBV25-1; CDR3 protein: CASLGILATGGNQETQYF
J gene: TRBJ2-7; V gene: TRBV28; CDR3 protein: CASTLGWQTTYEQYF
J gene: TRBJ1-1; V gene: TRBV6-5; CDR3 protein: CASAQGTIMNTEAFF
J gene: TRBJ2-1; V gene: TRBV18; CDR3 protein: CASSPLGAFESNEQFF
J gene: TRBJ2-1; V gene: TRBV18; CDR3 protein: CASSPSYNEQFF
J gene: TRBJ2-1; V gene: TRBV28; CDR3 protein: CASNQAGDYNEQFF
J gene: TRBJ2-1; V gene: TRBV15; CDR3 protein: CATSPNPQAGPYNEQFF
J gene: TRBJ2-5; V gene: TRBV12-3/TRBV12-4; CDR3 protein: CASSFRIRGETQYF
J gene: TRBJ1-1; V gene: TRBV28; CDR3 protein: CASSLSRRNTEAFF
J gene: TRBJ2-2; V gene: TRBV6-1; CDR3 protein: CASSRGTGELFF
J gene: TRBJ2-2; V gene: TRBV29-1; CDR3 protein: CSVMHPGTGELFF
J gene: TRBJ2-7; V gene: TRBV29-1; CDR3 protein: CSVRTSVRSYEQYF
J gene: TRBJ1-5; V gene: TRBV12-3/TRBV12-4; CDR3 protein: CASRTGNQPQHF
J gene: TRBJ1-5; V gene: TRBV12-3/TRBV12-4; CDR3 protein: CASRWGGDSNQPQHF
J gene: TRBJ2-5; V gene: TRBV29-1; CDR3 protein: CSVDGSSAGVETQYF
J gene: TRBJ2-3; V gene: TRBV20-1; CDR3 protein: CSARERDSGVDTQYF
J gene: TRBJ2-1; V gene: TRBV28; CDR3 protein: CASSTLAGGPINEQFF
J gene: TRBJ2-7; V gene: TRBV29-1; CDR3 protein: CSVGTGPYEQYF
J gene: TRBJ2-7; V gene: TRBV5-1; CDR3 protein: CASSMGHLSYEQYF
J gene: TRBJ2-7; V gene: TRBV19; CDR3 protein: CASNIQGYEQYF